The TCR beta chain under discussion was sequenced for a study of early T cells in non-severe SARS-CoV-2 infection. General study points: Matches to VDJdb favored anti-spike CD8 responses and missed private and CD4 specificities.

V lost 6 bases and J lost 6, with 18 bases in between. CDR3 length: 14 amino acids. Germline CDR1 MDHEN, CDR2 SYDVKM. In the case of this clonotype: The antigen is undetermined.

Individual cDNA molecules carried attached unique molecular identifiers. MiXCR, applied by TCRdb to the 5' RACE reads, yields one record per CDR3 protein. The sample yields about 76,000 distinct CDR3 sequences, 15% to 18% seen once. Sequenced material: whole blood. The sequence was obtained from an adult who was a healthcare worker with PCR-confirmed SARS-CoV-2 infection or an uninfected control (not recorded which). The gene calls are TRBV28 and TRBJ2-7; unclear D gene. The CDR3 nucleotides are TGTGCCAGCAGCACTCAGGTGGGTGTTTTCGAGCAGTACTTC. Its protein is CASSTQVGVFEQYF.